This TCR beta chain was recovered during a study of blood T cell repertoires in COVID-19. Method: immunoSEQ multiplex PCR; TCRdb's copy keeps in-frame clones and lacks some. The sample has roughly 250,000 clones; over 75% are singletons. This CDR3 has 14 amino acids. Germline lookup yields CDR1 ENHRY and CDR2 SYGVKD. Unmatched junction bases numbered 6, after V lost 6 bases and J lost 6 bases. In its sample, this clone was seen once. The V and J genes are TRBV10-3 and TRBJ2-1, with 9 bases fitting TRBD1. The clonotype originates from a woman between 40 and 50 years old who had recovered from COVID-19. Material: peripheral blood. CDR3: CAIRAGTGTNEQFF. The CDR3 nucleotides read TGTGCCATCAGGGCCGGGACAGGGACCAATGAGCAGTTCTTC.